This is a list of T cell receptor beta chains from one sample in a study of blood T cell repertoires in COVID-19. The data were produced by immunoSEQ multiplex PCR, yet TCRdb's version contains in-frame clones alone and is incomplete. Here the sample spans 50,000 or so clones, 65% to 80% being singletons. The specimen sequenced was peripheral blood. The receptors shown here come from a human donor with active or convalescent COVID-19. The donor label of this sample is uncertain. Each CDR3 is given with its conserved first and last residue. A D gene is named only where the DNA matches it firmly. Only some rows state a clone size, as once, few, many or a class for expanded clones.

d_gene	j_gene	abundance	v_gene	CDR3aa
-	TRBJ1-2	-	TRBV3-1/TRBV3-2	CASSILSGKGYTF
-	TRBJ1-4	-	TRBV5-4	CASSSGGGLGEKLFF
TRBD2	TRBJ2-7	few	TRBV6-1	CASSESQYAGAYEQYF
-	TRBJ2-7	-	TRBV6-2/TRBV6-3	CASSWGGGRVAYEQYF
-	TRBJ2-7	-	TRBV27	CASSYSPGRLEQYF
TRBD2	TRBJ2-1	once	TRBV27	CASNPGGAYNEQFF
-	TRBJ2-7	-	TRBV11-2	CASSLAGTYEQYF
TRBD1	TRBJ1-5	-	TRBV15	CATWDRGLNQPQHF
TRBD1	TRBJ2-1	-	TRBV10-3	CAINTGGENEQFF
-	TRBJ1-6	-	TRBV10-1	CASIQYRIPYNSPLHF
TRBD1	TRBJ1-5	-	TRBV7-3	CASSLDGTGSQPQHF
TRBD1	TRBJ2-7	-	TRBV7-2	CASSHRTGSYEQYF
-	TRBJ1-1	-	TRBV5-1	CASSRDTRPTEAFF
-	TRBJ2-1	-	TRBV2	CASGELAHNEQFF
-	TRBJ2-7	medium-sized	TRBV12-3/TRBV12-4	CASSLGSEQYF
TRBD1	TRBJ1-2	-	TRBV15	CATTTDRGRDYGYTF
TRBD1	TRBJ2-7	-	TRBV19	CASSIGWARGPGEQYF
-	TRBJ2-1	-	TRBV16	CASSQYRNNEQFF
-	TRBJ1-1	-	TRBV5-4	CASSLAAANTEAFF
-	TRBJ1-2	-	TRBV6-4	CASSDSNGFGYTF
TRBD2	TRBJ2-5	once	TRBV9	CASSPRTSGPFGETQYF
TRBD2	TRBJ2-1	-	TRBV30	CAWSVKALRLAGVNEQFF
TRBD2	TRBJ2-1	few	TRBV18	CASSSRGGIEYNEQFF
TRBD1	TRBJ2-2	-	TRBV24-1	CATSDTRTGRAGELFF
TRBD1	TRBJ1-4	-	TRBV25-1	CASRTDRGGEKLFF
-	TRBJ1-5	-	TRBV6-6	CASSHRKNSNQPQHF
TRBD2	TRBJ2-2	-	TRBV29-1	CSVLAGGWELFF
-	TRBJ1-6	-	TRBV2	CASSAIHSISPLHF
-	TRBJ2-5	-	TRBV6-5	CASTGRTPLETQYF
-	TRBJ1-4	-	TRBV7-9	CASSLGEGAELFF
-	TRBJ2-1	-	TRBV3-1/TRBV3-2	CASSPRRRDNEQFF
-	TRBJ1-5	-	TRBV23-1	CASSLDSPNQPQHF
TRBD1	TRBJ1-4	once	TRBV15	CATSRVGTEDEKLFF
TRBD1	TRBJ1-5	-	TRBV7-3	CASTCDRGANQPQHF
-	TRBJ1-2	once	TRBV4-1	CASSQGGPGVYGYTF
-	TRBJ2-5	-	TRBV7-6	CASSLNKGGGETQYF
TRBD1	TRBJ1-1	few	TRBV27	CASSLGTGGWRDTEAFF